The rows below give T cell receptor beta chains drawn from one sample of a study of Tregs in tolerant kidney transplant recipients. Here immunoSEQ multiplex PCR was the method, and the copy in TCRdb shows in-frame clones only, minus some. The sample has tens of thousands of clones; about 90% are singletons. Sequenced input: Tregs from blood. These receptors were collected from a human donor in good health. CDR3s include the opening cysteine and the closing phenylalanine or tryptophan. Fields, in order: V gene, J gene, CDR3 protein.

TRBV19	TRBJ1-1	CASSKQGGNTEAFF
TRBV5-1	TRBJ2-1	CASSLVLAGDYNEQFF
TRBV4-1	TRBJ2-5	CASSQDEEIAGGVGVETQYF
TRBV27	TRBJ2-3	CASSLLAPIPDTQYF
TRBV9	TRBJ2-2	CASSIGGSSTGELFF
TRBV19	TRBJ1-2	CASSISGVRNYGYTF
TRBV10-3	TRBJ2-5	CAISEGGRRETQYF
TRBV18	TRBJ1-5	CASSGWQGALNQPQHF
TRBV5-4	TRBJ2-3	CASSFPGLAGGTDTQYF
TRBV2	TRBJ2-7	CASRQQGPYEQYF
TRBV2	TRBJ2-7	CASMARGGPFYEQYF
TRBV6-5	TRBJ1-2	CASSPRGSVCTF
TRBV5-1	TRBJ1-2	CASSLVGTGKGPYGYTF
TRBV7-6	TRBJ2-3	CASSLEPGRSTDTQYF
TRBV5-1	TRBJ2-1	CASRGGTYSYNEQFF
TRBV6-5	TRBJ2-1	CASSPEARSYNEQFF
TRBV7-9	TRBJ1-4	CASSPGGTGREKLFF
TRBV7-6	TRBJ1-2	CASSLVQGRVSNGYTF